The clone carrying this T cell receptor beta chain was picked up a small number of times. Its target is unknown. These data come from a study of regulatory T cells in long-lasting Graves disease. Study context: Graves' disease counted as persistent after over 5 years of antithyroid drugs with positive TSH receptor antibodies. Study-wide results and limits: It was in persistent disease that TRBV28, TRBJ1-2 and TRBJ2-5 were favored. The researchers studied only peripheral blood, not thyroid tissue. Persistent Graves' patients had lower TCR diversity than newly diagnosed ones.

The CDR3 runs to 14 residues. CDR1 is MNHNS and CDR2 is SASEGT in the germline V gene. Unmatched junction bases numbered 5, after V lost 6 bases and J lost 0 bases. Specified time point: persistent/refractory GD, antithyroid drugs over 5 years with positive TRAb. PBMC RNA served as the TCR library source. Arm-PCR of CDR3 regions with iRepertoire HTBI primers generated TCR beta libraries. MiXCR, run by TCRdb on the multiplex PCR reads, gives a single entry per CDR3 protein. The table includes around 500,000 distinct CDR3 sequences, around 21% detected once. The chain couples TRBV6-1 to TRBJ2-7; TRBD1 matches at 7 bases. The sequence was collected from a female donor with Graves disease. The source was peripheral blood mononuclear cells (PBMCs), collected when the disease was refractory, from a patient treated with antithyroid drugs. The CDR3 is CASRQQGRSYEQYF. As DNA, the CDR3 is TGTGCCAGCAGACAACAGGGGCGCTCCTACGAGCAGTACTTC.